Listed below are T cell receptor beta chains from one sample, sequenced in a study of cytomegalovirus exposure and HLA in healthy donors. TCRdb's copy holds only in-frame clones and misses some; the assay was immunoSEQ multiplex PCR. Of about 140,000 clones in the sample, 88% were seen once. Source material: PBMCs. The receptor source for this set is a woman in her forties in good health and CMV-seronegative. The conserved cysteine and the conserved F or W are not part of the CDR3 here. A D gene is named only where the DNA matches it firmly. Rows may omit the clone size; those that give it use once, few, many or a size class.

D: TRBD1; V: TRBV7-9; size: NA; J: TRBJ2-2; CDR3: ASSRTGSGELF
D: TRBD1; V: TRBV19; size: NA; J: TRBJ2-2; CDR3: ASSIGPGGGGGTGELF
D: TRBD2; V: TRBV5-1; size: NA; J: TRBJ2-1; CDR3: ASSLESSGNYNEQF
D: TRBD2; V: TRBV29-1; size: NA; J: TRBJ2-3; CDR3: SVSASGYTDTQY
D: TRBD2; V: TRBV6-6; size: NA; J: TRBJ2-5; CDR3: ASSGRTSAYQETQY
D: NA; V: TRBV6-5; size: NA; J: TRBJ1-2; CDR3: ASSSNRDYGYT
D: TRBD2; V: TRBV7-3; size: NA; J: TRBJ2-7; CDR3: ASSFIAGDEQY
D: NA; V: TRBV6-5; size: NA; J: TRBJ1-4; CDR3: ASSRWGERGEKLF
D: NA; V: TRBV5-1; size: NA; J: TRBJ2-5; CDR3: ASSMHTRLGSQETQY
D: TRBD2; V: TRBV11-3; size: NA; J: TRBJ2-3; CDR3: ASSSVAGSTDTQY
D: NA; V: TRBV7-9; size: NA; J: TRBJ1-2; CDR3: SSSPPAGYGYT
D: TRBD2; V: TRBV27; size: few; J: TRBJ2-7; CDR3: ASSFSVGREGPSSSYEQY
D: TRBD2; V: TRBV9; size: NA; J: TRBJ2-1; CDR3: ASSTSTGLAGEGEQF
D: NA; V: TRBV19; size: NA; J: TRBJ1-4; CDR3: ASSPPRQATNEKLF
D: TRBD1; V: TRBV19; size: NA; J: TRBJ2-5; CDR3: ASSISGTGRGETQY
D: TRBD1; V: TRBV7-9; size: NA; J: TRBJ2-5; CDR3: ASSIQAAGGWETQY
D: TRBD2; V: TRBV19; size: NA; J: TRBJ2-3; CDR3: ASSRGLAGRTDTQY
D: NA; V: TRBV7-9; size: once; J: TRBJ2-3; CDR3: ASSFWTHIDRTDTQY
D: NA; V: TRBV11-3; size: NA; J: NA; CDR3: ASSLKGGRQAYEQY